One and the same sample provided the 27 T cell receptor beta chains below, sequenced in a study of blood T cell repertoires in COVID-19. Here immunoSEQ multiplex PCR was the method, and the copy in TCRdb shows in-frame clones only, minus some. This table has about 220,000 clones, 83% appearing once. The source material was peripheral blood. All receptors derive from a woman between 40 and 55 years old with active or convalescent COVID-19.

The chain carries TRBV29-1 and TRBJ2-2; D gene uncertain. Germline V lookup: CDR1 SQVTM, CDR2 ANQGSEA. This CDR3 comprises 14 residues. V lost 8 bases and J lost 0, with 13 bases in between. The CDR3 here is CSTGGPANTGELFF. Written as DNA, the CDR3 is TGCAGCACTGGCGGTCCCGCGAACACCGGGGAGCTGTTTTTT.

The chain recombines TRBV2 with TRBJ2-2; 9 bases fit TRBD2. The CDR3 is 15 residues long. Looked up from germline, CDR1 is SNHLY and CDR2 is FYNNEI. J lost 5 bases, V lost 4 bases, and 5 bases had no gene match. The CDR3 spells CASSVSGRFTGELFF. The CDR3 nucleotides read TGTGCCAGCAGTGTTAGCGGGAGATTTACCGGGGAGCTGTTTTTT.

The V and J genes are TRBV5-1 and TRBJ2-1; maybe TRBD1 (5 bases). The V end was cut by 1 base, the J end by 2 bases, with 7 bases between. The CDR3 is made up of 14 amino acids. The germline gives CDR1 SGHRS, CDR2 YFSETQ. This CDR3 reads CASSLLGAYNEQFF. CDR3 nucleotide sequence: TGCGCCAGCAGCTTGTTAGGGGCCTACAATGAGCAGTTCTTC.

The chain employs TRBV5-1 and TRBJ1-3; D is ambiguous. CDR1 is SGHRS and CDR2 is YFSETQ in the germline V gene. V was clipped by 1 base and J by 1 base, with 21 bases between them. The CDR3 contains 19 residues. The CDR3 region is CASSLNFAVRGPSGNTIYF. DNA of the CDR3: TGCGCCAGCAGCTTGAATTTTGCGGTTCGGGGTCCTTCTGGAAACACCATATATTTT.

The chain recombines TRBV28 with TRBJ1-5; D might be TRBD1 (5 bases). V lost 3 bases and J lost 6, with 15 bases in between. Per the germline V gene, CDR1 is MDHEN and CDR2 is SYDVKM. The CDR3 contains 15 residues. CDR3: CASSFWQGGGQPQHF. CDR3 DNA: TGTGCCAGCAGTTTCTGGCAGGGAGGAGGTCAGCCCCAGCATTTT.

This clone was counted between two and nine times. The rearrangement joins TRBV28 to TRBJ2-7, with TRBD2 identical over 7 bases. CDR1 and CDR2 from the germline V gene are MDHEN and SYDVKM. J lost 4 bases, V lost 5 bases, and 11 bases had no gene match. This CDR3 is built from 15 residues. CDR3 DNA sequence: TGTGCCAGCAGTAAACCCCGGGGGGTCGGATACGAGCAGTACTTC. Encoded protein: CASSKPRGVGYEQYF.

This clone was seen a handful of times. The chain has TRBV6-5 and TRBJ1-2, with D perhaps TRBD1 (5 bases). V was cut by 7 bases and J by 2 bases, with 17 bases left in between. The CDR3 length is 15 residues. In germline, CDR1 is MNHEY, CDR2 SVGAGI. DNA of the CDR3: TGTGCCAGCAAGCAGGGTTGGGAGGGGAACTATGGCTACACCTTC. This sequence encodes CASKQGWEGNYGYTF.

This sequence joins TRBV15 and TRBJ2-7; 8 bases agree with TRBD1. CDR3 length: 15 amino acids. The ends lost 1 base at V and 3 bases at J; junction bases unmatched: 5. Germline V lookup: CDR1 LNHNV, CDR2 YYDKDF (reference sequence). The CDR3 bases are TGTGCCACCAGCAGAGTGGCAGGGGGCGTCTACGAGCAGTACTTC. Its protein product is CATSRVAGGVYEQYF.

J is TRBJ2-7 and V is TRBV28; 7 bases match TRBD1. V dropped 3 bases and J dropped 3; count of bases not matched to a gene: 5. Germline assignment: CDR1 MDHEN and CDR2 SYDVKM. The CDR3 runs 14 residues. The CDR3 DNA reads as TGTGCCAGCAGTTTTCGGGGACAGAACTACGAGCAGTACTTC. As protein: CASSFRGQNYEQYF.

This chain uses TRBV19 with TRBJ1-6; D remains ambiguous. The CDR3 length is 13 residues. The V end was cut by 6 bases, the J end by 9 bases, with 12 bases between. In germline, CDR1 is LNHDA, CDR2 SQIVND (reference sequence). The CDR3 sequence: CASSSAAGSPLHF. The CDR3 DNA reads TGTGCCAGTAGCAGCGCAGCGGGTTCACCCCTCCACTTT.

CDR3 DNA: TGTGCCACCAGTGATTTAAAGGGGGCGAGCAATCAGCCCCAGCATTTT. Residues: CATSDLKGASNQPQHF. J is TRBJ1-5 and V is TRBV24-1, with 7 nucleotides matching TRBD1. Losses at the gene ends were 1 base for V and 1 base for J; bases not matched to a gene: 3. Germline V gives CDR1 KGHDR, CDR2 SFDVKD. The CDR3 loop spans 16 amino acids.

The V and J genes are TRBV5-4 and TRBJ2-2, with 9 bases identical to TRBD1. With 4 bases clipped from V and 5 bases from J, the junction kept 9 bases outside the gene matches. CDR3 size: 16 residues. Germline loops: CDR1 SGHNT, CDR2 YYREEE (reference sequence). The CDR3, as DNA: TGTGCCAGCAGCCTTACGGGACAGGGTAGGACCGGGGAGCTGTTTTTT. It translates to CASSLTGQGRTGELFF.

The V gene is TRBV11-3, the J gene TRBJ1-2; 9 positions agree with TRBD1. The CDR3 length is 14 residues. V dropped 5 bases and J dropped 5; count of bases not matched to a gene: 6. CDR1 and CDR2 (germline): SGHNT, YENEEA. CDR3 sequence: CASSPLGTGYGYTF. The CDR3 nucleotides are TGTGCCAGCAGCCCTCTCGGGACAGGGTATGGCTACACCTTC.

The rearrangement joins TRBV11-3 to TRBJ2-1; 7 bases align to TRBD2. The length of the CDR3 is 13 residues. V shed 2 bases and J 7 bases; nucleotides not matched to a gene: 2. In germline, CDR1 is SGHNT, CDR2 YENEEA. The CDR3 DNA reads TGTGCCAGCAGCTTAACGGGAGGTAATGAGCAGTTCTTC. Its translation is CASSLTGGNEQFF. Full variable domain (remainder filled in from reference TRBV11-3 and TRBJ2-1): EAGVVQSPRYKIIEKKQPVAFWCNPISGHNTLYWYLQNLGQGPELLIRYENEEAVDDSQLPKDRFSAERLKGVDSTLKIQPAELGDSAVYLCASSLTGGNEQFFGPGTRLTVL.

The chain uses TRBV6-5 and TRBJ1-3; 7 bases are shared with TRBD1. Germline CDR1 and CDR2: MNHEY and SVGAGI. The CDR3 length is 13 residues. J lost 2 bases, V lost 7 bases, and 2 bases had no gene match. CDR3 in amino acids: CASTQGAGNTIYF. In DNA, the CDR3 is TGTGCCAGCACCCAGGGGGCTGGAAACACCATATATTTT.

The chain combines TRBV3-1 (or the pseudogene TRBV3-2) with TRBJ1-1, with TRBD1 matching 10 bases. The CDR3 has 16 amino acids. Germline-derived CDR1 and CDR2 are LGHDT and YNNKEL (reference sequence). J gave up 6 bases and V 4 bases, and 11 bases lay outside the gene matches. The CDR3 spells CASSPPGQGMKAEAFF. In DNA form, the CDR3 reads TGTGCCAGCAGCCCTCCGGGACAGGGGATGAAGGCTGAAGCTTTCTTT.

The chain combines TRBV5-1 with TRBJ2-3; TRBD1 matches 8 bases. CDR1 SGHRS and CDR2 YFSETQ come from the germline V gene. Losses at the gene ends were 4 bases for V and 5 bases for J; bases not matched to a gene: 6. This CDR3 has 14 residues. CDR3 nucleotide sequence: TGCGCCAGCAGCCCCGGACAGGGAGGAGATACGCAGTATTTT. Protein sequence: CASSPGQGGDTQYF.

This chain connects TRBV10-3 to TRBJ2-3, with 13 bases lining up with TRBD2. Germline V gives CDR1 ENHRY, CDR2 SYGVKD. With V trimmed by 5 bases and J by 3 bases, 8 bases remained unmatched. The CDR3 covers 17 residues. The CDR3 sequence is CAISRTSGSVGTDTQYF. The CDR3 DNA follows: TGTGCCATCAGTCGGACTAGCGGGAGTGTAGGGACAGATACGCAGTATTTT.

As regards this clone: Additional DNA sequences in this sample encode the identical CDR3. This chain joins TRBV27 and TRBJ1-5; the D gene is possibly TRBD1 (5 bases). Germline CDR1 is MNHEY and CDR2 is SMNVEV (reference sequence). The V end was cut by 2 bases, the J end by 5 bases, with 7 bases between. CDR3 length: 13 amino acids. This chain's CDR3 is CASSLGGDQPQHF. CDR3 nucleotides: TGTGCCAGCAGTTTAGGAGGGGATCAGCCCCAGCATTTT.

The chain recombines TRBV29-1 with TRBJ1-4, with 10 bases matching TRBD1. This CDR3 region has 18 residues. The germline CDR1 and CDR2 sequences are SQVTM and ANQGSEA. V gave up 4 bases and J gave up 6 bases; unmatched junction bases: 17. The CDR3 coding sequence is TGCAGCGTTGGGGGACAGGGGCCTTCAATCCGGGCCCATGAAAAACTGTTTTTT. It translates to CSVGGQGPSIRAHEKLFF.

The V gene is TRBV6-5, the J gene TRBJ2-1; 7 bases agree with TRBD1. The germline CDR1 and CDR2 sequences are MNHEY and SVGAGI. V shed 6 bases, J shed 15 bases, and the junction held 8 bases outside the gene matches. The CDR3 is made up of 11 amino acids. CDR3 protein: CASSPDRTRFF. CDR3 sequence (DNA): TGTGCCAGCAGCCCGGACAGGACGCGGTTCTTC.

This chain uses TRBV7-2 with TRBJ1-1; D unclear. The CDR3 is made up of 14 amino acids. Germline CDR1 is SGHTA and CDR2 is FQGNSA. Trimming removed 5 bases from V and 4 bases from J, with 14 bases in between. CDR3: CASSQRAEGTEAFF. The CDR3 nucleotides are TGTGCCAGCAGCCAGAGGGCTGAAGGCACTGAAGCTTTCTTT.

The chain carries TRBV7-3 and TRBJ1-3, with D unresolved. V shed 1 base and J shed 4 bases, with 11 bases lying between them. There are 15 residues in the CDR3. Germline V gene data show CDR1 as SGHTA and CDR2 as FQGTGA. The CDR3 protein is CASSLNGQSGNTIYF. The DNA of the CDR3 is TGTGCCAGCAGCTTAAATGGGCAATCCGGAAACACCATATATTTT. Using reference TRBV7-3 and TRBJ1-3 for the parts outside the CDR3, the full variable domain is GAGVSQTPSNKVTEKGKYVELRCDPISGHTALYWYRQSLGQGPEFLIYFQGTGAADDSGLPNDRFFAVRPEGSVSTLKIQRTERGDSAVYLCASSLNGQSGNTIYFGEGSWLTVV.

This clone was detected a few times. CDR3 region: CASGFPRTGETYNSPLHF. The CDR3 DNA reads TGTGCTAGTGGTTTCCCCCGGACAGGGGAGACCTATAATTCACCCCTCCACTTT. This sequence joins TRBV12-5 and TRBJ1-6, with 9 bases aligning to TRBD1. Germline V gene data show CDR1 as LGHNT and CDR2 as FRNRAP. V lost 3 bases and J lost 2; bases outside the gene matches: 8. This CDR3 contains 18 residues.

The chain couples TRBV15 to TRBJ1-2; D gene ambiguous. Germline lookup yields CDR1 LNHNV and CDR2 YYDKDF (reference sequence). V lost 6 bases and J lost 3, with 17 bases in between. This CDR3 spans 15 amino acids. CDR3 in amino acids: CATRRTASGYYGYTF. The CDR3 bases are TGTGCCACCAGGAGGACGGCTTCGGGGTACTATGGCTACACCTTC.

The chain joins TRBV9 to TRBJ2-1, with 8 bases lining up with TRBD2. The germline V gene encodes CDR1 SGDLS and CDR2 YYNGEE. V lost 0 bases, J lost 2 bases, and 4 bases stayed unmatched. This CDR3 comprises 16 residues. The CDR3 here is CASSVGTGLAYNEQFF. CDR3 nucleotides: TGTGCCAGCAGCGTAGGTACGGGACTAGCCTACAATGAGCAGTTCTTC. The full variable domain, with the rest looked up from reference TRBV9 and TRBJ2-1, is DSGVTQTPKHLITATGQRVTLRCSPRSGDLSVYWYQQSLDQGLQFLIQYYNGEERAKGNILERFSAQQFPDLHSELNLSSLELGDSALYFCASSVGTGLAYNEQFFGPGTRLTVL.

V is TRBV27 and J is TRBJ2-7; the match to TRBD1 covers 7 bases. The CDR3 totals 14 residues. With 2 bases clipped from V and 2 bases from J, the junction kept 3 bases outside the gene matches. From germline, CDR1 is MNHEY and CDR2 SMNVEV (reference sequence). The CDR3 DNA is TGTGCCAGCAGTTTAATAGGGACAGCCTACGAGCAGTACTTC. Translation gives CASSLIGTAYEQYF.